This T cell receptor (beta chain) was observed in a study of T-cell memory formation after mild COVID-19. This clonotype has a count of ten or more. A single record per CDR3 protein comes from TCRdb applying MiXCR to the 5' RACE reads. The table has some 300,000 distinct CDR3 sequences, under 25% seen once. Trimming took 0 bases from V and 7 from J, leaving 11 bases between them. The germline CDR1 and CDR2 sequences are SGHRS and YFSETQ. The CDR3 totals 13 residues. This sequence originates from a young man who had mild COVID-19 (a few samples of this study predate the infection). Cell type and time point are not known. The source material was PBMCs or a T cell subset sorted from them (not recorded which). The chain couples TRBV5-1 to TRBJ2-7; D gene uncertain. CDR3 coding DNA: TGCGCCAGCAGCTTGGCCGGCACTCCTGAGCAGTACTTC. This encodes CASSLAGTPEQYF.